This TCR beta chain was identified in a study of CD8 T cells in Susac syndrome. Sequencing targeted TCR beta in blood CD8+ and CD4+ T cells. After removal of 7 bases from V and 6 bases from J, the junction contained 12 bases not matched to a gene. This CDR3 has 15 amino acids. CDR1 is SGHTA, CDR2 FQGNSA, per germline. The RNA input was about 0.5 to 1 ug, and it was reverse transcribed with random hexamers. TCRdb re-analysed the immunoSEQ multiplex PCR reads in MiXCR, keeping a single row per CDR3 protein. The table records 150,000 to 200,000 distinct CDR3 sequences, roughly 94% of them present only once.

The TCR was taken from a human donor with multiple sclerosis. The chain employs TRBV7-2 and TRBJ2-7; 10 bases fit TRBD1. The sample taken for sequencing was CD4+ T cells from PBMCs. The CDR3 loop reads CASILRRDRGSEQYF. CDR3 nucleotides: TGTGCCAGCATCCTTAGGAGGGACAGGGGTTCCGAGCAGTACTTC.